Listed here are 4 T cell receptor beta chains from one sample, sequenced in a study of blood T cells in healthy people across ages. A second about 6 to 12 cycle PCR used barcoded and J-beta primers. In TCRdb, the 5' RACE reads were re-called with MiXCR into one record per CDR3 protein. The table lists 750,000 to 950,000 distinct CDR3 sequences, almost 30% of them singletons. In addition, the sample was reused for a study of T cells of mothers and their children.

Sequences were obtained from blood. Every receptor here comes from a woman aged 40 to 49 in good health.

This clonotype was observed many times. The chain is built from TRBV6-6 and TRBJ2-3; 13 bases map to TRBD2. In germline, CDR1 is MNHNY, CDR2 SVGAGI (reference sequence). Unmatched junction bases numbered 4, after V lost 6 bases and J lost 1 base. CDR3 length equals 16 residues. CDR3 in amino acids: CASRSTSGGRTDTQYF. The DNA for the CDR3 is TGTGCCAGCAGATCGACTAGCGGGGGGCGCACAGATACGCAGTATTTT.

This clonotype was recorded only once. The chain recombines TRBV7-3 with TRBJ2-7, with D perhaps TRBD2 (6 bases). CDR3 length equals 16 residues. Per the germline V gene, CDR1 is SGHTA and CDR2 is FQGTGA. The V gene lost 2 bases and the J gene lost 7 bases, with 21 bases spanning the gap. The chain's CDR3 is CASSLGVAAPDNEQYF. The CDR3 DNA reads TGTGCCAGCAGCTTAGGGGTAGCGGCGCCAGACAATGAGCAGTACTTC.

The rearrangement uses TRBV7-9 and TRBJ2-3; D not resolved. The CDR3 has 13 amino acids. Trimming pared 4 bases from V and 2 bases from J, leaving 7 bases between. From germline, CDR1 is SEHNR and CDR2 FQNEAQ (reference sequence). The CDR3 spells CASSSENTDTQYF. The CDR3 DNA is TGTGCCAGCAGCTCGGAAAACACAGATACGCAGTATTTT.

This chain links TRBV14 with TRBJ1-1; D not certain. V lost 1 base and J lost 3, with 9 bases in between. CDR3 length equals 14 residues. Germline V lookup: CDR1 SGHDN, CDR2 FVKESK. The CDR3 bases are TGTGCCAGCAGCCAAGCGGCTTTCTACACTGAAGCTTTCTTT. This sequence encodes CASSQAAFYTEAFF. The whole variable domain, filled in from reference TRBV14 and TRBJ1-1, reads EAGVTQFPSHSVIEKGQTVTLRCDPISGHDNLYWYRRVMGKEIKFLLHFVKESKQDESGMPNNRFLAERTGGTYSTLKVQPAELEDSGVYFCASSQAAFYTEAFFGQGTRLTVV.